The following is a TCR beta chain sequence with its context. The data derive from a study of blood T cell repertoires in COVID-19. TCRdb keeps only in-frame clones here, not all; method: immunoSEQ multiplex PCR. The sample yields some 210,000 clones, around 84% seen once. The CDR3 contains 14 residues. V lost 0 bases, J lost 4 bases, and 8 bases lay in between. Germline V lookup: CDR1 SGHRS, CDR2 YFSETQ. The TCR was taken from a man aged 25 to 40 with acute COVID-19. This chain links TRBV5-1 with TRBJ1-3; unclear D gene. Sequencing used PBMCs or T cells enriched from blood (not recorded which). The CDR3 here is CASSLGALGNTIYF. Here the CDR3 DNA reads TGCGCCAGCAGCTTGGGGGCGTTGGGAAACACCATATATTTT.